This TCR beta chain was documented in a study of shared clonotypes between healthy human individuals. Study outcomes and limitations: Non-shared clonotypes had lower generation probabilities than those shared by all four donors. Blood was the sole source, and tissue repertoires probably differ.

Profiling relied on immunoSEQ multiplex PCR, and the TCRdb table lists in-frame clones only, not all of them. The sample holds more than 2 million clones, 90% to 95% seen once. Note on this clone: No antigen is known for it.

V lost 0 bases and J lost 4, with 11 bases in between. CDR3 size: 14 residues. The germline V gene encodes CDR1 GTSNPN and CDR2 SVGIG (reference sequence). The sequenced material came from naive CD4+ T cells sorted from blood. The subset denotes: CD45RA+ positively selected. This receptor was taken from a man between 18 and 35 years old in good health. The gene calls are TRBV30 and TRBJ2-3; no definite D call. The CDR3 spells CAWSVFGFPDTQYF. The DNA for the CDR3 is TGTGCCTGGAGTGTCTTTGGGTTCCCAGATACGCAGTATTTT.